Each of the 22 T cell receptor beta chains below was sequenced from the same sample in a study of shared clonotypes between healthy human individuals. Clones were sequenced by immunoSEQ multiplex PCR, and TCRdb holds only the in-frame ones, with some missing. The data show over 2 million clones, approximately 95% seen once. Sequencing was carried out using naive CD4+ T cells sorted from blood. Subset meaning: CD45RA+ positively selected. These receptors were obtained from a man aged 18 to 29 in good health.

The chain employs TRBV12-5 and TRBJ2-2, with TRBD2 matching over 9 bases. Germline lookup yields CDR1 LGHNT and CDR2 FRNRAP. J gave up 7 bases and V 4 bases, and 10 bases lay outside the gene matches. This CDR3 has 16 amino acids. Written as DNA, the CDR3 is TGTGCTAGTGGTTCTTTTAGCGGGAGCAAGGACGGGGAGCTGTTTTTT. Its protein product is CASGSFSGSKDGELFF.

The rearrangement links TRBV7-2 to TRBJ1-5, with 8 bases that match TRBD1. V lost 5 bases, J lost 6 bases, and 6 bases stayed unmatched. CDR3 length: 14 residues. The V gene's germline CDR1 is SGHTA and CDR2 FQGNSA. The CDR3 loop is CASSHRGVGQPQHF. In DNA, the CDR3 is TGTGCCAGCAGCCACAGGGGGGTGGGTCAGCCCCAGCATTTT. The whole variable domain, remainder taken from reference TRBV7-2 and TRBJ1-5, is GAGVSQSPSNKVTEKGKDVELRCDPISGHTALYWYRQSLGQGLEFLIYFQGNSAPDKSGLPSDRFSAERTGGSVSTLTIQRTQQEDSAVYLCASSHRGVGQPQHFGDGTRLSIL.

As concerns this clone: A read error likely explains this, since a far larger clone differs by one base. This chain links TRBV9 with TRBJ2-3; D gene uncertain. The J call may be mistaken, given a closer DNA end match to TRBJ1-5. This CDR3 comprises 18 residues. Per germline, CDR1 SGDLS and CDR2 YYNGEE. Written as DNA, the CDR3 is TGTGCCAGCAGCGAATCAAGCGGGAGGGCCATTTTAACAGATACGCAGCATTTT. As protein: CASSESSGRAILTDTQHF.

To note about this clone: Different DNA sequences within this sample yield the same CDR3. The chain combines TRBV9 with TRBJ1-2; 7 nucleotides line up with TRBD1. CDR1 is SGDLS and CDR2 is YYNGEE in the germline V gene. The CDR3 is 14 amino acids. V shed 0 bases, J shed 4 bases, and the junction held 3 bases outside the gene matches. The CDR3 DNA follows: TGTGCCAGCAGCGTAGGACAGGGCCCCTATGGCTACACCTTC. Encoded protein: CASSVGQGPYGYTF. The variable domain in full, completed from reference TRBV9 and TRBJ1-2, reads DSGVTQTPKHLITATGQRVTLRCSPRSGDLSVYWYQQSLDQGLQFLIQYYNGEERAKGNILERFSAQQFPDLHSELNLSSLELGDSALYFCASSVGQGPYGYTFGSGTRLTVV.

The CDR3, as DNA: TGTGCCAGCCGATCGATGGTGGGCCTCTCCTCAGGAGAAACGCAGTATTTT. Translating gives CASRSMVGLSSGETQYF. This chain uses TRBV28 with TRBJ2-3, with D unclear. V was clipped by 8 bases and J by 9 bases, with 30 bases between them. Germline V CDR1 and CDR2: MDHEN, SYDVKM. The CDR3 is 17 amino acids.

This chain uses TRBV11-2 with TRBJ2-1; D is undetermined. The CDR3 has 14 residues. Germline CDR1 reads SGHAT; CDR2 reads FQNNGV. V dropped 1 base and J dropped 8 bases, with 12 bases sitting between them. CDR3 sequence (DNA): TGTGCCAGCAGCTTAGCACGCCAGTCGGATGAGCAGTTCTTC. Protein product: CASSLARQSDEQFF.

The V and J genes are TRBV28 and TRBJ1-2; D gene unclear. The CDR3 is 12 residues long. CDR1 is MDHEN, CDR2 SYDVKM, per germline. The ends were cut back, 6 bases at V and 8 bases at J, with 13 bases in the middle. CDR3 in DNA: TGTGCCAGCAGCTTACGGTTTGAAGGCTACACCTTC. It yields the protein CASSLRFEGYTF.

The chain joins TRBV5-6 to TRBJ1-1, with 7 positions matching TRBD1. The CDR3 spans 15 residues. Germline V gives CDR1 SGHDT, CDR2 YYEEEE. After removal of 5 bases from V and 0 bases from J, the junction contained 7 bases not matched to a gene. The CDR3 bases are TGTGCCAGCAGACAGGGGAGGGCCATGAACACTGAAGCTTTCTTT. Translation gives CASRQGRAMNTEAFF.

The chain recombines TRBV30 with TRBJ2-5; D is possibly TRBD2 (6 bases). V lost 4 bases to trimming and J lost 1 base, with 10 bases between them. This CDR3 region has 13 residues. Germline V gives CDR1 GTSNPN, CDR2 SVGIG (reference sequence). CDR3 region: CAWNGGLQETQYF. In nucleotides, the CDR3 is TGTGCCTGGAACGGGGGACTCCAAGAGACCCAGTACTTC.

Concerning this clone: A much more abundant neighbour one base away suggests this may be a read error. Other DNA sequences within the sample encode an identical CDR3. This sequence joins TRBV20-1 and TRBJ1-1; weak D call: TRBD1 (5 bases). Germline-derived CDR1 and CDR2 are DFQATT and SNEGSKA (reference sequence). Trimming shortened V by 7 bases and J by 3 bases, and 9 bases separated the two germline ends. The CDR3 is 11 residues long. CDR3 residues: CSGQGDTEAFF. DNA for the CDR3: TGCAGTGGCCAGGGAGACACTGAAGCTTTCTTT.

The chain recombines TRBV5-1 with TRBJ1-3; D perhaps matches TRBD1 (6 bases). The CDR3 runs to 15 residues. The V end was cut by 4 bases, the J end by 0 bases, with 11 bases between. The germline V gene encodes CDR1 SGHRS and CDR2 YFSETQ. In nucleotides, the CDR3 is TGCGCCAGCAGCCCAGAGGGGGACTCTGGAAACACCATATATTTT. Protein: CASSPEGDSGNTIYF.

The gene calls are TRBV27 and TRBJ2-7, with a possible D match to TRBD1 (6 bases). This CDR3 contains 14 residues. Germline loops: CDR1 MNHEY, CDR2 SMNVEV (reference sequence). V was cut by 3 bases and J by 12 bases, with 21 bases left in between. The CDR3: CASSLGATGLGVYF. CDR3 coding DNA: TGTGCCAGCAGTTTGGGGGCTACAGGGCTCGGAGTGTACTTC.

DNA of the CDR3: TGTGCCAGCAGCCGGGAGGGGGGGTCCCTCCACTTT. Its translation is CASSREGGSLHF. The chain uses TRBV6-6 and TRBJ1-6; TRBD1 might be the D (6 bases). Germline loops: CDR1 MNHNY, CDR2 SVGAGI (reference sequence). The V end was cut by 6 bases, the J end by 14 bases, with 14 bases between. This CDR3 region has 12 residues.

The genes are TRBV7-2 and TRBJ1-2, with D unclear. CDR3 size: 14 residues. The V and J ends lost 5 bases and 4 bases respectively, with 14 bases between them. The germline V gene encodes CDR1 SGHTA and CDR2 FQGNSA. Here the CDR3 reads CASSPGRGSYGYTF. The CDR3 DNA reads TGTGCCAGCAGCCCGGGGAGAGGGAGCTATGGCTACACCTTC.

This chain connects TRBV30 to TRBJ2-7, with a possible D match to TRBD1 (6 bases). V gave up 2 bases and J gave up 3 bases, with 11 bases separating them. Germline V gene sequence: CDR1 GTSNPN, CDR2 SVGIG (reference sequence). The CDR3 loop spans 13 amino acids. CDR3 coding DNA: TGTGCCTGGAGTAGGGGGTCATACTACGAGCAGTACTTC. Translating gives CAWSRGSYYEQYF. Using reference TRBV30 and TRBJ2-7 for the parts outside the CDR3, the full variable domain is SQTIHQWPATLVQPVGSPLSLECTVEGTSNPNLYWYRQAAGRGLQLLFYSVGIGQISSEVPQNLSASRPQDRQFILSSKKLLLSDSGFYLCAWSRGSYYEQYFGPGTRLTVT.

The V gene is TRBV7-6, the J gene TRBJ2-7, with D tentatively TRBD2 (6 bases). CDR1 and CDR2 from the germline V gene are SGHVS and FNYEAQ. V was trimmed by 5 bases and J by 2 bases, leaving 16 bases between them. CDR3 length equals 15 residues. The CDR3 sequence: CASSLLLGGAYEQYF. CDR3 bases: TGTGCCAGCAGCCTATTGTTGGGGGGTGCCTACGAGCAGTACTTC. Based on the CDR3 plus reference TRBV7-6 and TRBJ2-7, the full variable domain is GAGVSQSPRYKVTKRGQDVALRCDPISGHVSLYWYRQALGQGPEFLTYFNYEAQQDKSGLPNDRFSAERPEGSISTLTIQRTEQRDSAMYRCASSLLLGGAYEQYFGPGTRLTVT.

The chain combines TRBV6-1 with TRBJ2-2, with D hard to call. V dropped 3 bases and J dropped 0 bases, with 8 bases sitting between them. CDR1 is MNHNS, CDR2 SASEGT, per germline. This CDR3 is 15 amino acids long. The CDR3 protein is CASSERRPNTGELFF. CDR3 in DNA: TGTGCCAGCAGTGAGAGGCGGCCGAACACCGGGGAGCTGTTTTTT.

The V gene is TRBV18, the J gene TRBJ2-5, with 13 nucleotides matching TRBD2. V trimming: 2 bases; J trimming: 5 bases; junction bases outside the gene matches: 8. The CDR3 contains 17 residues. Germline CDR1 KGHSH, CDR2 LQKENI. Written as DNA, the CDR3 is TGTGCCAGCTCACCAACTAGCGGGAGGGCCTCGACTGAGACCCAGTACTTC. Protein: CASSPTSGRASTETQYF. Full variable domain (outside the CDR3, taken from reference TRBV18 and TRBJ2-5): NAGVMQNPRHLVRRRGQEARLRCSPMKGHSHVYWYRQLPEEGLKFMVYLQKENIIDESGMPKERFSAEFPKEGPSILRIQQVVRGDSAAYFCASSPTSGRASTETQYFGPGTRLLVL.

In DNA, the CDR3 is TGTGCCAGCAGCTTAGACGCAGGGATTGGGACCCAGTACTTC. Protein sequence: CASSLDAGIGTQYF. The chain carries TRBV11-2 and TRBJ2-5, with D possibly TRBD1 on 5 matching bases. The length of the CDR3 is 14 residues. Germline loops: CDR1 SGHAT, CDR2 FQNNGV. Trimming left V 0 bases short and J 7 bases short, with 12 bases between. Full variable domain (missing parts from reference TRBV11-2 and TRBJ2-5): EAGVAQSPRYKIIEKRQSVAFWCNPISGHATLYWYQQILGQGPKLLIQFQNNGVVDDSQLPKDRFSAERLKGVDSTLKIQPAKLEDSAVYLCASSLDAGIGTQYFGPGTRLLVL.

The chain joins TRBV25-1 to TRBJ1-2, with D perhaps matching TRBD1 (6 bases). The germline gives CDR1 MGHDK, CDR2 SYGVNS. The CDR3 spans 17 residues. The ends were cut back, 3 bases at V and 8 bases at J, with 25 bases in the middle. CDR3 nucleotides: TGTGCCAGCAGTGACGCATACGGCAATACAGGGCCGAAGGGCTACACCTTC. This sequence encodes CASSDAYGNTGPKGYTF.

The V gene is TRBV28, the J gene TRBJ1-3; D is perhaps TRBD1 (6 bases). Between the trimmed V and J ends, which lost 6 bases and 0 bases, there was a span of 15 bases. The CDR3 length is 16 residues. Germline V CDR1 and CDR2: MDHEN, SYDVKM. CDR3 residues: CASSGADRSSGNTIYF. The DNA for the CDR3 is TGTGCCAGCAGCGGCGCTGACAGGAGCTCTGGAAACACCATATATTTT.

DNA of the CDR3: TGTGCCAGCAGCTTAGGGCTTTCACCCCTCCACTTT. Translated: CASSLGLSPLHF. The chain recombines TRBV11-2 with TRBJ1-6; unclear D gene. V lost 1 base and J 9 bases, leaving 4 bases between the germline ends. Germline assignment: CDR1 SGHAT and CDR2 FQNNGV. The CDR3 sequence is 12 residues long.